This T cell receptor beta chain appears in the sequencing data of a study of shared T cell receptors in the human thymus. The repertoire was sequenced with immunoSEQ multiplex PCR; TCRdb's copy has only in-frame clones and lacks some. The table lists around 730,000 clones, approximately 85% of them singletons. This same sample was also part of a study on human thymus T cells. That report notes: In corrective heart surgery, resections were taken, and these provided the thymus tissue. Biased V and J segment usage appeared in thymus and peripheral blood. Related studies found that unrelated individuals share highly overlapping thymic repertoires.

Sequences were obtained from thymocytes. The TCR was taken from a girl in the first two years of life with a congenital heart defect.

The CDR3 DNA reads TGTGCCAGCTCAACTTCTAACACTGAAGCTTTCTTT. It is translated as CASSTSNTEAFF. The chain is built from TRBV18 and TRBJ1-1; D is unclear. Per the germline V gene, CDR1 is KGHSH and CDR2 is LQKENI. Trimming cost V 5 bases and J 2 bases, with 6 bases left between them. The CDR3 loop spans 12 amino acids.